This entry lists 27 T cell receptor beta chains sequenced from one sample in a study of blood T cells in healthy people across ages. It was with a sample-barcoded 5' primer and a J-beta primer mix that a second PCR of about 6 to 12 cycles was run. In TCRdb, the 5' RACE reads were re-called with MiXCR into one record per CDR3 protein. The table records 800,000 to 950,000 distinct CDR3 sequences, about 28% of them present only once. This sample was shared with a second study, whose subject was T cells of mothers and their children.

The sample taken for sequencing was blood. Receptors originate from a woman in her forties in good health.

The chain is built from TRBV14 and TRBJ1-1; D is uncertain. The CDR3 spans 14 residues. Germline V gene lookup returns CDR1 SGHDN and CDR2 FVKESK. The V gene lost 4 bases and the J gene lost 3 bases, with 12 bases spanning the gap. DNA of the CDR3: TGTGCCAGCAGCCGGGTCCTTGGATACACTGAAGCTTTCTTT. It translates to CASSRVLGYTEAFF.

The rearrangement joins TRBV5-6 to TRBJ2-4; perhaps TRBD1 as D (6 bases). The better agreement between TRBJ2-7 and the DNA end casts doubt on the J call. This CDR3 has 14 amino acids. Germline-derived CDR1 and CDR2 are SGHDT and YYEEEE. The CDR3 protein is CASSLEGHSNEQYF. CDR3 nucleotides: TGTGCCAGCAGCTTGGAGGGACATTCCAACGAGCAGTACTTC.

The chain couples TRBV4-1 to TRBJ1-1; D is undetermined. Per the germline V gene, CDR1 is MGHRA and CDR2 is YSYEKL. The V end was cut by 1 base, the J end by 2 bases, with 14 bases between. The CDR3 consists of 16 residues. CDR3 sequence: CASSQVARFLNTEAFF. CDR3 in DNA: TGCGCCAGCAGCCAAGTAGCTAGGTTCTTAAACACTGAAGCTTTCTTT.

The count of this clonotype is one. The junction departs from the called germline gene at one end, perhaps through a read error. V gene TRBV12-3 or TRBV12-4 combines with J gene TRBJ2-2, with D possibly TRBD2 on 5 matching bases. The CDR3 extends over 12 amino acids. DNA of the CDR3: TGTGCCAGCAGGGGGAATCCCGGGGAGCCGTTTTTT. Protein product: CASRGNPGEPFF.

This clonotype appeared a few times. The V gene is TRBV6-5, the J gene TRBJ1-1, with a possible D match to TRBD1 (6 bases). This CDR3 comprises 14 residues. Per the germline V gene, CDR1 is MNHEY and CDR2 is SVGAGI. Trimming took 6 bases from V and 4 from J, leaving 15 bases between them. CDR3 DNA: TGTGCCAGCAGGCCCGCGGGGGCCGTCACTGAAGCTTTCTTT. Translated, it gives CASRPAGAVTEAFF.

The sample holds a few counts of this clonotype. This chain uses TRBV5-1 with TRBJ2-7; 12 bases line up with TRBD1. In germline, CDR1 is SGHRS, CDR2 YFSETQ. CDR3 size: 16 residues. Trimming took 0 bases from V and 3 from J; bases not matched to a gene: 4. The CDR3 spells CASSLGGQGAFYEQYF. In DNA, the CDR3 is TGCGCCAGCAGCTTGGGGGGACAGGGGGCGTTCTACGAGCAGTACTTC.

This chain's CDR3 is CSARDLGQSPQPQHF. As DNA, the CDR3 is TGCAGTGCTAGAGATCTGGGACAGAGCCCCCAGCCCCAGCATTTT. V usage is TRBV20-1 and J usage is TRBJ1-5, with 7 bases lining up with TRBD1. Per germline, CDR1 DFQATT and CDR2 SNEGSKA (reference sequence). Unmatched junction bases numbered 9, after V lost 0 bases and J lost 7 bases. This CDR3 contains 15 residues.

Worth noting for this clonotype: A much larger clonotype is one base distant, so this may be a read error. V is TRBV5-1 and J is TRBJ2-5, with D perhaps TRBD1 (6 bases). CDR1 and CDR2 (germline): SGHRS, YFSETQ. Trimming pared 3 bases from V and 3 bases from J, leaving 12 bases between. This CDR3 comprises 14 residues. The CDR3 coding sequence is TGCGCCAGCAGCTGGGGACAAGTAGAAGAGACCCAGTACTTC. Translated: CASSWGQVEETQYF.

This clonotype was found many times. The V and J genes are TRBV12-3 or TRBV12-4 and TRBJ2-7; 12 positions agree with TRBD1. The junction had 4 bases not matched to a gene; V was cut back by 6 bases and J by 4 bases. The length of the CDR3 is 14 residues. The DNA of the CDR3 is TGTGCCAGCAGACCGGGACAGGGGGCATACGAGCAGTACTTC. Protein: CASRPGQGAYEQYF.

The rearrangement uses TRBV6-5 and TRBJ2-4, with 13 bases that match TRBD2. The V gene's germline CDR1 is MNHEY and CDR2 SVGAGI. The junction had 19 bases not matched to a gene; V was cut back by 4 bases and J by 13 bases. The CDR3 has 18 residues. CDR3 residues: CASSSTPGLAGSYNEQYF. CDR3 bases: TGTGCCAGCAGTTCGACCCCGGGACTAGCGGGGTCCTACAATGAGCAGTACTTC.

V usage is TRBV5-6 and J usage is TRBJ2-1; D ambiguous. The CDR3 spans 14 residues. The ends were cut back, 7 bases at V and 8 bases at J, with 19 bases in the middle. Looked up from germline, CDR1 is SGHDT and CDR2 is YYEEEE. CDR3 nucleotide sequence: TGTGCCAGCGGCTCCGGACGTCATTGGGATGAGCAGTTCTTC. The encoded protein is CASGSGRHWDEQFF. Combining the CDR3 with reference TRBV5-6 and TRBJ2-1 gives the whole variable domain DAGVTQSPTHLIKTRGQQVTLRCSPKSGHDTVSWYQQALGQGPQFIFQYYEEEERQRGNFPDRFSGHQFPNYSSELNVNALLLGDSALYLCASGSGRHWDEQFFGPGTRLTVL.

As to this clonotype: A much larger clonotype is one base distant, so this may be a read error. This chain joins TRBV7-2 and TRBJ2-5; D is uncertain. The germline V gene has CDR1 SGHTA and CDR2 FQGNSA. The CDR3 sequence is 14 residues long. The CDR3 reads CASSLAYNQEIQYF. Written as DNA, the CDR3 is TGTGCCAGCAGCTTAGCTTACAACCAAGAGATCCAGTACTTC. Full variable domain (missing parts from reference TRBV7-2 and TRBJ2-5): GAGVSQSPSNKVTEKGKDVELRCDPISGHTALYWYRQSLGQGLEFLIYFQGNSAPDKSGLPSDRFSAERTGGSVSTLTIQRTQQEDSAVYLCASSLAYNQEIQYFGPGTRLLVL.

The chain recombines TRBV18 with TRBJ2-7, with 7 nucleotides matching TRBD1. J lost 2 bases, V lost 2 bases, and 6 bases had no gene match. Germline-derived CDR1 and CDR2 are KGHSH and LQKENI. The CDR3 sequence is 15 residues long. CDR3 in DNA: TGTGCCAGCTCACCAAAGGGACAGATAACCTACGAGCAGTACTTC. This sequence encodes CASSPKGQITYEQYF.

The chain employs TRBV7-9 and TRBJ1-1; no reliable D call. The CDR3 extends over 15 amino acids. The V gene's germline CDR1 is SEHNR and CDR2 FQNEAQ (reference sequence). Trimming took off 3 bases at V and 0 bases at J, with 11 bases between the two ends. CDR3 sequence: CASSLMTSMNTEAFF. The CDR3 bases are TGTGCCAGCAGCTTGATGACTTCGATGAACACTGAAGCTTTCTTT.

The chain links TRBV12-3 or TRBV12-4 to TRBJ2-5; maybe TRBD2 (7 bases). The V and J ends lost 3 bases and 5 bases respectively, with 16 bases between them. The CDR3 is made up of 15 amino acids. The CDR3 DNA is TGTGCCAGCAGTTTTGGGGGCGGGGGTGGGGAGACCCAGTACTTC. It is translated as CASSFGGGGGETQYF.

The chain combines TRBV18 with TRBJ2-1; 8 nucleotides match TRBD2. This CDR3 region has 16 residues. V lost 0 bases to trimming and J lost 10 bases; unmatched junction nucleotides: 11. Looked up from germline, CDR1 is KGHSH and CDR2 is LQKENI. CDR3 DNA: TGTGCCAGCTCACCACCGGTACTGGCGGGGGGCCGGGAGCAGTTCTTC. It specifies CASSPPVLAGGREQFF.

The chain links TRBV20-1 to TRBJ2-1; maybe TRBD1 (6 bases). V was clipped by 7 bases and J by 5 bases, with 15 bases between them. Per germline, CDR1 DFQATT and CDR2 SNEGSKA (reference sequence). The CDR3 loop spans 13 amino acids. CDR3 sequence reads: CSGEEQGNNEQFF. The CDR3 region has the DNA TGCAGTGGGGAAGAACAGGGAAACAATGAGCAGTTCTTC.

This clonotype was seen ten or more times. The genes are TRBV2 and TRBJ1-6; possible D gene TRBD1, 5 bases. V gave up 8 bases and J gave up 10 bases, with 12 bases separating them. Per the germline V gene, CDR1 is SNHLY and CDR2 is FYNNEI. CDR3 length: 12 amino acids. In DNA form, the CDR3 reads TGTGCCAGCCGGGGGAGGGGCTCACCCCTCCACTTT. It translates to CASRGRGSPLHF. The full variable domain, with the rest looked up from reference TRBV2 and TRBJ1-6, is EPEVTQTPSHQVTQMGQEVILRCVPISNHLYFYWYRQILGQKVEFLVSFYNNEISEKSEIFDDQFSVERPDGSNFTLKIRSTKLEDSAMYFCASRGRGSPLHFGNGTRLTVT.

Only a few counts were recorded for this clonotype. V is TRBV6-6 and J is TRBJ2-5; 9 bases match TRBD1. The CDR3 length is 16 residues. The germline CDR1 and CDR2 sequences are MNHNY and SVGAGI (reference sequence). V shed 5 bases and J 5 bases; nucleotides not matched to a gene: 12. The CDR3 reads CASSGRQGVLGETQYF. DNA of the CDR3: TGTGCCAGCAGTGGCCGACAGGGGGTTTTAGGCGAGACCCAGTACTTC.

About this clonotype itself: A much larger clone differs from this one at a single base, so this may be a read error. This chain uses TRBV30 with TRBJ1-2; 8 bases line up with TRBD1. Germline values: CDR1 GTSNPN, CDR2 SVGIG (reference sequence). This CDR3 is built from 14 residues. The V gene end was trimmed by 1 base and the J gene end by 3 bases; junction bases not matched to a gene: 4. Here the CDR3 DNA reads TGTGCCTGGAGTGACGGACAGGGATACTATGGCTACACCTTC. It yields the protein CAWSDGQGYYGYTF.

This clonotype has at least ten counts. The V and J genes are TRBV3-1 and TRBJ2-4; D might be TRBD1 (6 bases). Trimming pared 4 bases from V and 9 bases from J, leaving 19 bases between. The CDR3 loop spans 15 amino acids. Germline assignment: CDR1 LGHDT and CDR2 YNNKEL (reference sequence). Here the CDR3 reads CASSPHGDMMGIQYF. The CDR3 coding sequence is TGTGCCAGCAGCCCGCACGGGGACATGATGGGCATTCAGTACTTC.

The V and J genes are TRBV24-1 and TRBJ1-4; TRBD1 agrees at 11 bases. Trimming took 4 bases from V and 8 from J; bases not matched to a gene: 5. The germline CDR1 and CDR2 sequences are KGHDR and SFDVKD. The CDR3 runs 15 residues. The CDR3, as DNA: TGTGCCACCAGTGAGAGGACAGGGGGCGAAGAAAAACTGTTTTTT. This translates into CATSERTGGEEKLFF.

About this clonotype itself: Since the CDR3 does not end with the conserved phenylalanine or tryptophan, this likely comes from a read error. The chain links TRBV6-2 or TRBV6-3 to TRBJ1-5, with 7 bases identical to TRBD1. Germline values: CDR1 MNHEY, CDR2 SVGEGT. CDR3 length equals 15 residues. The trim removed 2 bases at V and 9 bases at J, leaving 10 bases unmatched. CDR3 loop: CASSYELDRWRPQHC. The CDR3 DNA reads TGTGCCAGCAGTTACGAGTTGGACAGGTGGCGGCCCCAGCATTGT.

This clonotype showed up just a few times. V gene TRBV18 combines with J gene TRBJ2-5; 8 bases are a match to TRBD1. V was clipped by 3 bases and J by 9 bases; unmatched bases: 6. Germline lookup yields CDR1 KGHSH and CDR2 LQKENI. This CDR3 is built from 13 residues. This CDR3 is CASSPGQAISQYF. The CDR3 bases are TGTGCCAGCTCACCGGGACAGGCCATTTCCCAGTACTTC.

In its sample, this clonotype was seen a few times. The chain recombines TRBV7-2 with TRBJ2-6; no clear D gene. Trimming took 7 bases from V and 0 from J, leaving 13 bases between them. Germline CDR1 is SGHTA and CDR2 is FQGNSA. This CDR3 region has 16 residues. The CDR3 coding sequence is TGTGCCAGCACCCATGCCAGGCGCTCTGGGGCCAACGTCCTGACTTTC. This sequence encodes CASTHARRSGANVLTF. The whole variable domain, remainder taken from reference TRBV7-2 and TRBJ2-6, is GAGVSQSPSNKVTEKGKDVELRCDPISGHTALYWYRQSLGQGLEFLIYFQGNSAPDKSGLPSDRFSAERTGGSVSTLTIQRTQQEDSAVYLCASTHARRSGANVLTFGAGSRLTVL.

This clonotype was observed at least ten times. This rearrangement joins TRBV14 to TRBJ2-5; D remains unclear. The CDR3 sequence is 12 residues long. Trimming cost V 1 base and J 8 bases, with 8 bases left between them. Germline CDR1 is SGHDN and CDR2 is FVKESK. In nucleotides, the CDR3 is TGTGCCAGCAGCCAAGTTGTAAGCACCCAGTACTTC. Translating it yields CASSQVVSTQYF.

Worth noting for this clonotype: A read error may be the cause here, since a much bigger clone is one base away. Given the absence of the conserved phenylalanine or tryptophan at the CDR3 end, a read error is likely. The gene calls are TRBV9 and TRBJ2-4; either TRBD1 or TRBD2 may supply D (6 bases each). Gene TRBJ2-7 matches the end of the DNA better, so the J call may be wrong. Germline V lookup: CDR1 SGDLS, CDR2 YYNGEE. This CDR3 has 13 residues. In DNA form, the CDR3 reads TGTGCCAGCAGCGTAGTACAGGGAGGCGAGCAGTACTTA. As protein: CASSVVQGGEQYL.